The next 11 T cell receptor beta chains were all read from a single sample in a study of low-dose radiotherapy and immunotherapy resistance in tumors. Priming of first-strand cDNA relied on TRAV- and TRBV-specific primers (covering alpha and beta chains). A roughly 22-cycle PCR with a constant-region primer and V-primer adapter amplified TCRs. TCRdb re-derived calls from the reads in MiXCR, one entry per CDR3 protein. The table has about 60,000 distinct CDR3 sequences, about 23% seen once. Described time point: before trial treatment. This specimen was PBMCs, taken before treatment. These receptors were obtained from a male donor with prostate cancer.

The chain combines TRBV5-1 with TRBJ2-1; TRBD2 matches 9 bases. The CDR3 loop spans 17 amino acids. Germline V gives CDR1 SGHRS, CDR2 YFSETQ. V dropped 7 bases and J dropped 7; count of bases not matched to a gene: 18. CDR3 sequence reads: CASGLGTSWLELNEQFF. CDR3 coding DNA: TGCGCCAGCGGCCTAGGGACTAGCTGGTTAGAATTGAATGAGCAGTTCTTC.

This clonotype was detected ten times or more. CDR3 sequence reads: CASSPGTVKTEAFF. The CDR3 DNA reads as TGTGCCAGCAGTCCCGGGACGGTTAAGACAGAAGCTTTCTTT. V is TRBV6-2 or TRBV6-3 and J is TRBJ1-1, with TRBD1 as a possible D gene (5 bases). Germline CDR1 reads MNHEY; CDR2 reads SVGEGT. V shed 5 bases and J shed 8 bases, with 18 bases lying between them. There are 14 residues in the CDR3.

This clonotype was seen ten or more times. V gene TRBV7-8 combines with J gene TRBJ2-2; 10 nucleotides line up with TRBD2. The CDR3 totals 16 residues. J lost 7 bases, V lost 3 bases, and 8 bases had no gene match. Germline V lookup: CDR1 SGHVS, CDR2 FQNEAQ. The CDR3 sequence is CASSFGERGGVGELFF. Written as DNA, the CDR3 is TGTGCCAGCAGCTTCGGGGAGCGGGGGGGCGTCGGGGAGCTGTTTTTT.

The J gene is TRBJ2-1, the V gene TRBV2; D not resolved. Trimming shortened V by 6 bases and J by 5 bases, and 14 bases separated the two germline ends. The germline CDR1 and CDR2 sequences are SNHLY and FYNNEI. The CDR3 runs to 14 residues. CDR3 nucleotide sequence: TGTGCCAGCAGCGATCAGATGGGGAACAATGAGCAGTTCTTC. This gives the protein CASSDQMGNNEQFF.

This clonotype came up many times. In DNA form, the CDR3 reads TGTGCCAGCAGCCTGGGCCCAGGGAGGGACACTGAAGCTTTCTTT. It yields the protein CASSLGPGRDTEAFF. This chain connects TRBV11-1 to TRBJ1-1; weak D call: TRBD1 (5 bases). Germline V gene data show CDR1 as SGHAT and CDR2 as FQDESV (reference sequence). The ends were cut back, 5 bases at V and 3 bases at J, with 16 bases in the middle. This CDR3 is 15 amino acids long.

This clonotype was seen many times. CDR3 DNA sequence: TGTGCCACCAGTGATTTGCGGCTTTACACCGGGGAGCTGTTTTTT. As protein: CATSDLRLYTGELFF. V usage is TRBV24-1 and J usage is TRBJ2-2, with D unclear. The CDR3 loop spans 15 amino acids. Germline values: CDR1 KGHDR, CDR2 SFDVKD. Between the trimmed V and J ends, which lost 0 bases and 3 bases, there was a span of 7 bases.

V and J are TRBV26 and TRBJ1-2; the table's D call TRBD1 went unverified against the DNA. TRBV26 is given as a pseudogene. This CDR3 comprises 17 residues. The CDR3 DNA sequence: TGTGCCAGCAGTTCCGGACAGGGTTTAGGGGATAACTATGGCTACACCTTC. Amino acid sequence: CASSSGQGLGDNYGYTF.

The chain couples TRBV7-9 to TRBJ2-3, with D tentatively TRBD1 (6 bases). The V and J ends lost 5 bases and 1 base respectively, with 10 bases between them. The CDR3 has 14 residues. Germline V lookup: CDR1 SEHNR, CDR2 FQNEAQ (reference sequence). The CDR3 DNA follows: TGTGCCAGCAGCGCACAGGGTGGCACAGATACGCAGTATTTT. Translated, it gives CASSAQGGTDTQYF.

A word on this clonotype: This is likely an artifact of a read error, given a far larger clone one base away. This CDR3 reads CASTRTGIIEQFF. As DNA, the CDR3 is TGTGCCAGCACTAGGACAGGGATAATCGAGCAGTTCTTC. V usage is TRBV28 and J usage is TRBJ2-1, with 8 bases lining up with TRBD1. The CDR3 totals 13 residues. V shed 7 bases, J shed 10 bases, and the junction held 9 bases outside the gene matches. Looked up from germline, CDR1 is MDHEN and CDR2 is SYDVKM.

This clonotype was recorded many times. The chain links TRBV29-1 to TRBJ1-1, with 7 positions matching TRBD1. The CDR3 totals 14 residues. J was trimmed by 7 bases and V by 4 bases; bases with no gene match: 12. Germline V gives CDR1 SQVTM, CDR2 ANQGSEA. CDR3 amino acids: CSVALSGGGVEAFF. The CDR3 nucleotides read TGCAGCGTTGCCCTCTCCGGAGGGGGCGTTGAAGCTTTCTTT.

This clonotype is deemed medium-sized. The chain joins TRBV6-1 to TRBJ2-4; the match to TRBD2 covers 12 bases. Germline lookup yields CDR1 MNHNS and CDR2 SASEGT. The CDR3 covers 16 residues. V was clipped by 6 bases and J by 0 bases; unmatched bases: 3. CDR3 residues: CASSTLAGGAKNIQYF. DNA of the CDR3: TGTGCCAGCAGCACACTAGCGGGGGGAGCCAAAAACATTCAGTACTTC.